The 6 T cell receptor beta chains below all came from one sample that was sequenced in a study of blood T cell repertoires in COVID-19. Assay: immunoSEQ multiplex PCR; the TCRdb copy retains only in-frame clones and omits some. The sample contains over 110,000 clones, around 84% of which appear only once. Sequencing was done on a sample of peripheral blood. These receptors originate from a man aged 60-69 years with active or convalescent COVID-19.

The chain recombines TRBV18 with TRBJ1-5, with 7 bases that match TRBD1. Germline CDR1 KGHSH, CDR2 LQKENI. J lost 2 bases, V lost 4 bases, and 5 bases had no gene match. This CDR3 is 15 amino acids long. DNA for the CDR3: TGTGCCAGCTCACTAGGACAGGCAGGCAATCAGCCCCAGCATTTT. It is translated as CASSLGQAGNQPQHF.

The V gene is TRBV3-1 (or the pseudogene TRBV3-2), the J gene TRBJ2-1, with TRBD2 matching 12 bases. Germline CDR1 reads LGHDT; CDR2 reads YNNKEL (reference sequence). The CDR3 extends over 16 amino acids. The V and J ends lost 3 bases and 8 bases, in that order; junction bases with no gene match: 8. CDR3 amino acids: CASSHPTSGSMHEQFF. CDR3 DNA: TGTGCCAGCAGCCACCCGACTAGCGGGAGTATGCATGAGCAGTTCTTC.

This clone was counted a few times. V usage is TRBV10-1 and J usage is TRBJ2-2; D may be TRBD2 (6 bases). The CDR3 is 17 residues long. Germline values: CDR1 WNHNN, CDR2 SYGVQD (reference sequence). With 6 bases removed from V and 5 bases from J, the gap between germline ends came to 22 bases. This CDR3 reads CASSHTRDYRGTGELFF. In DNA, the CDR3 is TGCGCCAGCAGCCACACCCGAGACTACCGGGGGACCGGGGAGCTGTTTTTT.

J is TRBJ1-2 and V is TRBV13, with D unclear. The CDR3 is 14 residues long. CDR1 and CDR2 from the germline V gene are PRHDT and FYEKMQ (reference sequence). Trimming pared 5 bases from V and 4 bases from J, leaving 14 bases between. The CDR3 DNA is TGTGCCAGCAGCCCTGCGGGTGGCATCTATGGCTACACCTTC. It codes for CASSPAGGIYGYTF.

The J gene is TRBJ2-3, the V gene TRBV13; possible D gene TRBD1, 6 bases. V lost 4 bases and J 1 base, leaving 9 bases between the germline ends. CDR3 size: 14 residues. Germline-derived CDR1 and CDR2 are PRHDT and FYEKMQ (reference sequence). This chain's CDR3 is CASSSRTGTDTQYF. The CDR3 nucleotides are TGTGCCAGCAGCTCTAGGACAGGCACAGATACGCAGTATTTT.

CDR3 DNA sequence: TGTGCCAGCAGTTACCTCACCGGACAGGTCACAGATACGCAGTATTTT. Protein sequence: CASSYLTGQVTDTQYF. This chain uses TRBV6-2 or TRBV6-3 with TRBJ2-3; 7 nucleotides match TRBD1. V trimming: 2 bases; J trimming: 2 bases; junction bases outside the gene matches: 7. The CDR3 runs 16 residues. Germline CDR1 is MNHEY and CDR2 is SVGEGT.